This section outlines one TCR beta chain sequence together with its context. The data belong to a study of T cell responses to AZD1222 COVID-19 vaccine. Produced via immunoSEQ multiplex PCR; TCRdb's table is partial and in-frame only. The sample shows roughly 80,000 clones, 92% of them seen only once. Looked up from germline, CDR1 is MGHRA and CDR2 is YSYEKL. The CDR3 length is 13 residues. V lost 1 base to trimming and J lost 16 bases, with 14 bases between them. The V call is TRBV4-1, the J call TRBJ2-6, with D perhaps TRBD1 (6 bases). The sequence was obtained from an adult in good health. Sequenced material: peripheral blood, taken on day 0 of AZD1222 vaccination. The CDR3 protein is CASSQATTGSLTF. For the CDR3, the DNA is TGCGCCAGCAGCCAAGCCACGACAGGAAGTCTGACTTTC.